This T cell receptor beta chain was captured in a study of metastatic and nonmetastatic thyroid tumors. Study summary: Malignant and benign thyroid patients had repertoires compared in peripheral blood and tumor or nodule tissue. Study results and limitations: Benign nodules reportedly had significantly lower TCR beta diversity than malignant thyroid tumors in blood and tumor.

J was trimmed by 1 base and V by 6 bases; bases with no gene match: 0. The CDR3 runs to 14 residues. CDR1 MRHNA and CDR2 SNTAGT come from the germline V gene. Patients were all untreated before their thyroid surgery. Authors' methods: The study built a papillary thyroid cancer distant-metastasis classifier from CDR3 differences across clinicopathological groups. TCRdb re-clonotyped the PCR reads via MiXCR. TCRdb, not the original authors, processed these V and J calls. The sample carries approximately 31,000 clones, about 21% recorded once. This clone has only a few counts. Its antigen is as yet unknown.

The TCR originated in a female donor with papillary thyroid cancer or a benign thyroid nodule (not recorded which). Some clones in this sample may be carry-over from other donors' samples. What was sequenced was blood. The chain links TRBV6-4 to TRBJ2-3, with 11 bases identical to TRBD2. CDR3 in amino acids: CASRTSGGTDTQYF. CDR3 in DNA: TGTGCCAGCAGGACTAGCGGGGGCACAGATACGCAGTATTTT.